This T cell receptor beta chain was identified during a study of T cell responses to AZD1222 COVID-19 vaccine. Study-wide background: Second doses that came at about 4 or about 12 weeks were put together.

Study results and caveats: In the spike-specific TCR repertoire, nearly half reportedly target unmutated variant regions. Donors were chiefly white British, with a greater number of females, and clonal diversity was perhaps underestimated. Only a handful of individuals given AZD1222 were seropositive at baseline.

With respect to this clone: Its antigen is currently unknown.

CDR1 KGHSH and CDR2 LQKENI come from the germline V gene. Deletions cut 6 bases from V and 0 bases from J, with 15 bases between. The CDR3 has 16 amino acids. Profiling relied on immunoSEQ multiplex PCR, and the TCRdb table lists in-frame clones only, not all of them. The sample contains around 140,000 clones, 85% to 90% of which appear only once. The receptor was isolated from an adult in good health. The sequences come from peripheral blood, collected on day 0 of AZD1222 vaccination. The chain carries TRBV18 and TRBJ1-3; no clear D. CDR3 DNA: TGTGCCAGCTCCCGCGGGCCGTCGAGCTCTGGAAACACCATATATTTT. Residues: CASSRGPSSSGNTIYF.